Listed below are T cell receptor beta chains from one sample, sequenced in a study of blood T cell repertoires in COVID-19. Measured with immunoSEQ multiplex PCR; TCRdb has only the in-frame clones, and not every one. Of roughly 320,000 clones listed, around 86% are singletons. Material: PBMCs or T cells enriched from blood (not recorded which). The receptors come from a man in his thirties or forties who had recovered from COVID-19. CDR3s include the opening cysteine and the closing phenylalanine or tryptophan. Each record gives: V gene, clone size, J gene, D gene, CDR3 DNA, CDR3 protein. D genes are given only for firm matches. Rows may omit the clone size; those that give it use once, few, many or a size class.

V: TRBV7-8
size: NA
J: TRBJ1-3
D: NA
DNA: TGTGCCAGCAGTATCGACAATTACTCTGGAAACACCATATATTTT
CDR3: CASSIDNYSGNTIYF

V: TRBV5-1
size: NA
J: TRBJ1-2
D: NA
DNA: TGCGCCAGCAGCTTGGTCGCCGGGACACCCAACCTGATCAGCTATGGCTACACCTTC
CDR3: CASSLVAGTPNLISYGYTF

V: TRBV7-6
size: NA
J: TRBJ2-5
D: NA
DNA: TGTGCCAGCAGAGCGAAAGAGACCCAGTACTTC
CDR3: CASRAKETQYF

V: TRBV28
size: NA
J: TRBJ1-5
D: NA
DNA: TGTGCCAGCAAATATAGCAATCAGCCCCAGCATTTT
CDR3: CASKYSNQPQHF

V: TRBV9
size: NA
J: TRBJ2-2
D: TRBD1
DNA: TGTGCCAGCAGCCTTAACCGGGACAGGGGTCAGAACACCGGGGAGCTGTTTTTT
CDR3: CASSLNRDRGQNTGELFF

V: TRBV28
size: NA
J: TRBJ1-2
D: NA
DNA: TGTGCCAGCAGCCCGGCCGGACATGTCCATGGCTACACCTTC
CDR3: CASSPAGHVHGYTF

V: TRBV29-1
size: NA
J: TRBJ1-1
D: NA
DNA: TGCAGCGTTGGGGGAACGGACAAAGGGAACACTGAAGCTTTCTTT
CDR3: CSVGGTDKGNTEAFF

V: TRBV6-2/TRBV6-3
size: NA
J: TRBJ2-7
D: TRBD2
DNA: TGTGCCAGCAGTTTAGCGGGAGTCGGCGAGCAGTACTTC
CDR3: CASSLAGVGEQYF

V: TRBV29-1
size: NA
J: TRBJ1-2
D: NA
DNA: TGCAGCGTTTCAGTCGGGAACTATGGCTACACCTTC
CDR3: CSVSVGNYGYTF

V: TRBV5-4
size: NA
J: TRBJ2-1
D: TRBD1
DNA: TGTGCCAGCAGACCTAAGACAGGGGAGGTTGAGCAGTTCTTC
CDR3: CASRPKTGEVEQFF

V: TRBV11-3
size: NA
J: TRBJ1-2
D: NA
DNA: TGTGCCAGCAGCCTCGGGGAGAACTATGGCTACACCTTC
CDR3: CASSLGENYGYTF

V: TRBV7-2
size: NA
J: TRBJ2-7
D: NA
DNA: TGTGCCAGCAGCTCCTTAATACAGGCAGAGCAGTACTTC
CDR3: CASSSLIQAEQYF

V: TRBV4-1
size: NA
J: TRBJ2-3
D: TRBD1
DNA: TGCGCCAGCAGCCAATCTAAAGGGGGCCTTGGCTCAGATACGCAGTATTTT
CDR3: CASSQSKGGLGSDTQYF

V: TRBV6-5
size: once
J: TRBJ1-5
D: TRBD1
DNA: TGTGCCAGCAGTATGGACAGGGTCCACAATCAGCCCCAGCATTTT
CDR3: CASSMDRVHNQPQHF

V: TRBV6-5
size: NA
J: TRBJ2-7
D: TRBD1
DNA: TGTGCCAGCAGGATTACAGGGGGCTTATCGGGGGAGCAGTACTTC
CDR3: CASRITGGLSGEQYF

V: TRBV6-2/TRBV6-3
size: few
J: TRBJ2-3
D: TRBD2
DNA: TGTGCCAGCAGTTACGGGCGGGAGGGCCCCGATACGCAGTATTTT
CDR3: CASSYGREGPDTQYF

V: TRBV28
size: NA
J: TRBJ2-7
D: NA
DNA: TGTGCCAGCCGGCAGGGTTCCTACGAGCAGTACTTC
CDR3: CASRQGSYEQYF

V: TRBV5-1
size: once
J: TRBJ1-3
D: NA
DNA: TGCGCCAGCAGCCCGATGGGACTTGCTGGAAACACCATATATTTT
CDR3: CASSPMGLAGNTIYF

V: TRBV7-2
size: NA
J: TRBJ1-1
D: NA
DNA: TGTGCCAGCAGCTTATTACCCAGGAACACTGAAGCTTTCTTT
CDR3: CASSLLPRNTEAFF

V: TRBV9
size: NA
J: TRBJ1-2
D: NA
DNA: TGTGCCAGCACCACAGGCTACCCCCGCTATGGCTACACCTTC
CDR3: CASTTGYPRYGYTF

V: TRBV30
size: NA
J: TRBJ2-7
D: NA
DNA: TGTGCCTGGAGTGGGGGGCAGGGGATCTCCTACGAGCAGTACTTC
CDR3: CAWSGGQGISYEQYF

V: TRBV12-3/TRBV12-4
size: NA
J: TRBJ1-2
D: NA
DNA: TGTGCCAGCACATCTAACTATGGCTACACCTTC
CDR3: CASTSNYGYTF

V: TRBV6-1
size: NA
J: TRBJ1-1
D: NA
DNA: TGTGCCAGCAGTGAAGGTAACATGAACACTGAAGCTTTCTTT
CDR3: CASSEGNMNTEAFF

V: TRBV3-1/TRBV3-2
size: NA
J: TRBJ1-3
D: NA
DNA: TGTGCCAGCAGCTATAGAACGGGAGGCCACTCTGGAAACACCATATATTTT
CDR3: CASSYRTGGHSGNTIYF

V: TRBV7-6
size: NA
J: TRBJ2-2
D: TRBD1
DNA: TGTGCCAGCAGCTTACACAGGGGGCACACCGGGGAGCTGTTTTTT
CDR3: CASSLHRGHTGELFF

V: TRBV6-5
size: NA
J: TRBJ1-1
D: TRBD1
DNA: TGTGCCAGCAGTTACTCGACAGGGGGCACTGAAGCTTTCTTT
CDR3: CASSYSTGGTEAFF

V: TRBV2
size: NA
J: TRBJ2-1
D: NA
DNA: TGTGCCAGCAGCGTTCCGGGGGGCGAGAGCTCCTACAATGAGCAGTTCTTC
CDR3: CASSVPGGESSYNEQFF

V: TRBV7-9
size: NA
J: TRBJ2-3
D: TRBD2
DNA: TGTGCCAGCAGCCTGACTAGCGGGGGGTTAACGCAGTATTTT
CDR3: CASSLTSGGLTQYF

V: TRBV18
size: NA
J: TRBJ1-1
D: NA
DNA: TGTGCCAGCTCACCAGGCGGGAACACTGAAGCTTTCTTT
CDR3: CASSPGGNTEAFF

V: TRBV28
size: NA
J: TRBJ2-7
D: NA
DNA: TGTGCCAGCAGTTCTCCCCGGACAAGGAAGGCATACTCCTACGAGCAGTACTTC
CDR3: CASSSPRTRKAYSYEQYF

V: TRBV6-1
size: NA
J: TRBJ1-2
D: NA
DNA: TGTGCCAGCAGTGAAGTGCAGGGATTTACGTATGGCTACACCTTC
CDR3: CASSEVQGFTYGYTF

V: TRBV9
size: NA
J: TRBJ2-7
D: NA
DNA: TGTGCCAGCAGCCCCGAGGGAACCCCCTCCTACGAGCAGTACTTC
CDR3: CASSPEGTPSYEQYF

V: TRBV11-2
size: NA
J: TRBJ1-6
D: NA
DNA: TGTGCCAGCAGCTTGCAAAGAGAATCACCCCTCCACTTT
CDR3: CASSLQRESPLHF

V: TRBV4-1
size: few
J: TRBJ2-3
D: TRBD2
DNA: TGCGCCAGCAGCGCCCCTCGGGTTAGCGGGGGGACCAGCACAGATACGCAGTATTTT
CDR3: CASSAPRVSGGTSTDTQYF

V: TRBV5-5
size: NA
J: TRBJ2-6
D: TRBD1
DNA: TGTGCCAGCAGCTTTTACAGGGGAGTCTCTGGGGCCAACGTCCTGACTTTC
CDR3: CASSFYRGVSGANVLTF

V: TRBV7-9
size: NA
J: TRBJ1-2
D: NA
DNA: TGTGCCAGCAGGATAGACTTCTGGGGGGGATCAAGCTATGGCTACACCTTC
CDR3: CASRIDFWGGSSYGYTF